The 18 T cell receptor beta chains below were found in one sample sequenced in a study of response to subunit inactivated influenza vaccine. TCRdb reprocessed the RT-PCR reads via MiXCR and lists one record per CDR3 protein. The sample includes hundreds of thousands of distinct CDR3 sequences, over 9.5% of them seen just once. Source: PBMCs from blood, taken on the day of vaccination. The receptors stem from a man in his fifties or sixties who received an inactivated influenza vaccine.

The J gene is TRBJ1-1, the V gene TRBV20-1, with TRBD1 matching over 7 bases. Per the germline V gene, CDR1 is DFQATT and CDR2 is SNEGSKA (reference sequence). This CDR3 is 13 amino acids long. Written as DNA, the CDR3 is TGCAGCGGGGGGGACAGAGTTAACACTGAAGCTTTCTTT. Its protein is CSGGDRVNTEAFF.

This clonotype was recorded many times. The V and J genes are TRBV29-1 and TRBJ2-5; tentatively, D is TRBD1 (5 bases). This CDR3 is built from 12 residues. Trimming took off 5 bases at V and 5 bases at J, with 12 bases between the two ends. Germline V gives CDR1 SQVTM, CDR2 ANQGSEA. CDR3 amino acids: CSVRQGTETQYF. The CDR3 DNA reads TGCAGCGTTCGGCAGGGCACCGAGACCCAGTACTTC.

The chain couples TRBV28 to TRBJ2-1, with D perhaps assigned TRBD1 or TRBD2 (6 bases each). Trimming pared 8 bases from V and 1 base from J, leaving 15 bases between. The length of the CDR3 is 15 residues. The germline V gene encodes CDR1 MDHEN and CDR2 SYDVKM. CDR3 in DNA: TGTGCCAGCTGCCTGGAGGGGGGTTCCTACAATGAGCAGTTCTTC. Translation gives CASCLEGGSYNEQFF.

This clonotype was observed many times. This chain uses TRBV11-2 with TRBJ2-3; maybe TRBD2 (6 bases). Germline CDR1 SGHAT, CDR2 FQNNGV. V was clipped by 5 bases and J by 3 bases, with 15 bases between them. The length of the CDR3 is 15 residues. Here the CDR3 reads CASSTFRLVTDTQYF. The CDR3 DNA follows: TGTGCCAGCAGCACTTTCAGACTAGTGACAGATACGCAGTATTTT.

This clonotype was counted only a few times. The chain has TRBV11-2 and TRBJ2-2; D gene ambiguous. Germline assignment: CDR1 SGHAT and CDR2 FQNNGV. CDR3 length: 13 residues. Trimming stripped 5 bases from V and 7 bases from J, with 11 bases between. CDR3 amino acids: CASSPRPGGELFF. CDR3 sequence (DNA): TGTGCCAGCAGCCCCCGGCCTGGCGGGGAGCTGTTTTTT.

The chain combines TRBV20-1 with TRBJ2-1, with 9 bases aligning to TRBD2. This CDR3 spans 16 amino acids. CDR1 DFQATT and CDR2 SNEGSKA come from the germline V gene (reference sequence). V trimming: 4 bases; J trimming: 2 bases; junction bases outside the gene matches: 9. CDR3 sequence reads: CSAILAERGAYNEQFF. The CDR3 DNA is TGCAGTGCTATTCTAGCGGAGCGGGGGGCCTACAATGAGCAGTTCTTC.

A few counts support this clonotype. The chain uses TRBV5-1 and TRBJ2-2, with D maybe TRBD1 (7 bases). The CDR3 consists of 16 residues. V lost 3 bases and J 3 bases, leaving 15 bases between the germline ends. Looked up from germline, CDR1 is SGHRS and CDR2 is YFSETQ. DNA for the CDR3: TGCGCCAGCAGCTCGGGGGACAGAGGATACACCGGGGAGCTGTTTTTT. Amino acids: CASSSGDRGYTGELFF. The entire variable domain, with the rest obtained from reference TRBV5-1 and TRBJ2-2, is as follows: KAGVTQTPRYLIKTRGQQVTLSCSPISGHRSVSWYQQTPGQGLQFLFEYFSETQRNKGNFPGRFSGRQFSNSRSEMNVSTLELGDSALYLCASSSGDRGYTGELFFGEGSRLTVL.

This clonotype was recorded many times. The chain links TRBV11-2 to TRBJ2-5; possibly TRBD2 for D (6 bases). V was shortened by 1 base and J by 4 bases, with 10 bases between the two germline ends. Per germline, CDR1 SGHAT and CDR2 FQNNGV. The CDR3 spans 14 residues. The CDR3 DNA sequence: TGTGCCAGCAGCTTAGGAGCCGGGAGAGAGACCCAGTACTTC. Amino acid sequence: CASSLGAGRETQYF.

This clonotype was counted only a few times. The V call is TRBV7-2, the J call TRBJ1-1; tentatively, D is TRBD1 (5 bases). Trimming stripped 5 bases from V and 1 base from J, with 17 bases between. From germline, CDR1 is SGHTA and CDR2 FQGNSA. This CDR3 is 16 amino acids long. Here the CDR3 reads CASSPILWGENTEAFF. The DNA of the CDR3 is TGTGCCAGCAGCCCGATTTTATGGGGGGAGAACACTGAAGCTTTCTTT.

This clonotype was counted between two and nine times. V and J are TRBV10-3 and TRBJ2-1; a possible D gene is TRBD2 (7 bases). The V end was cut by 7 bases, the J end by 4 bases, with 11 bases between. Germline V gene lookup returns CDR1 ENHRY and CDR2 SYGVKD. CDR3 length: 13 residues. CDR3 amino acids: CAIKGGGYNEQFF. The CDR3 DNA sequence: TGTGCCATCAAGGGGGGAGGGTACAATGAGCAGTTCTTC.

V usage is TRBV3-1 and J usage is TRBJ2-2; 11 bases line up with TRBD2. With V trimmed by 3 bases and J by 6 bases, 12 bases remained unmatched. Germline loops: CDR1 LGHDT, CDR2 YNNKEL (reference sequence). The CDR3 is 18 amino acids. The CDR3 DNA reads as TGTGCCAGCAGCCATCTCGGGGGGACTAGCGGTCGATCCGGGGAGCTGTTTTTT. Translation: CASSHLGGTSGRSGELFF.

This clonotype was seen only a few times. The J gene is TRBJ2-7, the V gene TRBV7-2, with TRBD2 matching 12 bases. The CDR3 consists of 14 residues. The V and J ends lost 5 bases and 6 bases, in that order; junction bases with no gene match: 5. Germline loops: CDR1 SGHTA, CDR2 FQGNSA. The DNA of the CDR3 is TGTGCCAGCAGCCGCCCGACTAGCGGGAGCGAGCAGTACTTC. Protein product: CASSRPTSGSEQYF.

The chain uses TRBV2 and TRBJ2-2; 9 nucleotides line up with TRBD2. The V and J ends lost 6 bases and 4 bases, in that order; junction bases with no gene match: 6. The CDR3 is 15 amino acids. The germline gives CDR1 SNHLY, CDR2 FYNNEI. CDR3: CASRAELAGTGELFF. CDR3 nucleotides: TGTGCCAGCAGGGCAGAACTAGCGGGCACCGGGGAGCTGTTTTTT.

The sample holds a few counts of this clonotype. The CDR3 sequence: CASSYSQGVSGANVLTF. The CDR3 DNA sequence: TGTGCCAGCAGTTACTCACAGGGGGTGTCTGGGGCCAACGTCCTGACTTTC. The V gene is TRBV6-5, the J gene TRBJ2-6; 8 bases fit TRBD1. The CDR3 is made up of 17 amino acids. The V gene end was trimmed by 0 bases and the J gene end by 1 base; junction bases not matched to a gene: 2. Germline V gene lookup returns CDR1 MNHEY and CDR2 SVGAGI.

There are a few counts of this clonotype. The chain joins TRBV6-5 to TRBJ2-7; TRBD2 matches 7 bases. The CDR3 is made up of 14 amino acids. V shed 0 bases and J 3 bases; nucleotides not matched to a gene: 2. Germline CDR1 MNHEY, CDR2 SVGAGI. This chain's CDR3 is CASSYSRGVYEQYF. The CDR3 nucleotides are TGTGCCAGCAGTTACTCACGGGGGGTCTACGAGCAGTACTTC.

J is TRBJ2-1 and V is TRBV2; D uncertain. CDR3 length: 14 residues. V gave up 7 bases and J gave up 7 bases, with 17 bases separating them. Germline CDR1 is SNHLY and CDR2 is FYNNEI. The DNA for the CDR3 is TGTGCCAGCATGATAAGTCAGAGCCTAAATGAGCAGTTCTTC. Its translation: CASMISQSLNEQFF.

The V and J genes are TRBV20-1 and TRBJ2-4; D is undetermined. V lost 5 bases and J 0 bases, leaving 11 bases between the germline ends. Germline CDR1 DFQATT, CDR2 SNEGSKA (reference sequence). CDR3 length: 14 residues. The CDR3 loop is CSAQRRLAKNIQYF. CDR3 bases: TGCAGTGCTCAACGGCGTTTAGCCAAAAACATTCAGTACTTC.

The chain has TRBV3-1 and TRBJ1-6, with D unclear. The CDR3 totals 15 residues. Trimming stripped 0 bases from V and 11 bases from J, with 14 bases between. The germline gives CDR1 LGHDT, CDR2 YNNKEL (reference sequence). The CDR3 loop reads CASSQDYFSGAPLHF. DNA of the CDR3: TGTGCCAGCAGCCAAGATTACTTCTCCGGGGCACCCCTCCACTTT.